This TCR beta chain comes out of a study of vaccination and CD4 T cells after COVID-19. Study summary: Cells received overlapping spike peptides from SARS-CoV-2, HCoV-NL63, HCoV-OC43 and HCoV-229E as stimulation. Study conclusions and caveats: Within the convalescent patients, spike mono-reactivity was found in 304 of 307 vaccine-specific clones.

This clonotype has more than one count but fewer than ten. Its antigen is as yet unknown. V gave up 7 bases and J gave up 7 bases; unmatched junction bases: 6. CDR1 is ENHRY, CDR2 SYGVKD, per germline. This CDR3 spans 13 amino acids. Cultured CD4+ T cell DNA was sequenced using the Oncomine TCR Beta short-read assay. TCRdb re-derived calls from the PCR reads in MiXCR, one entry per CDR3 protein. In the table there are about 14,000 distinct CDR3 sequences, roughly 48% of which are singletons. Treatment denoted: roughly 10-day PBMC culture with coronavirus spike peptide pools or control peptides (ViraFEST assay). ViraFEST enlarged antigen-specific T cell populations with peptide pools and afterwards sequenced TCRs.

This receptor was obtained from a human donor who had recovered from COVID-19. Input material: CD4+ T cells from blood, cultured in vitro. The chain combines TRBV10-3 with TRBJ1-5; 8 bases agree with TRBD1. Here the CDR3 DNA reads TGTGCCATCACAGGGGGCTTGGAACAGCCCCAGCATTTT. Translating it yields CAITGGLEQPQHF.